This entry features one T cell receptor beta chain sequence. Antigen: not known. This sample stems from a study of T cell responses to AZD1222 COVID-19 vaccine. Findings and caveats of the study: Donors were chiefly white British, with a greater number of females, and clonal diversity was perhaps underestimated. Among vaccine-associated CD4 TCRs, coverage spanned spike, with dominance at 160-218 and 743-854.

TCRdb keeps only in-frame clones here, not all; method: immunoSEQ multiplex PCR. Of about 120,000 clones in the sample, roughly 90% are singletons; the top ten hold 2% to 3%. Second-dose timings of about 4 or about 12 weeks were pooled. The CDR3 is made up of 16 amino acids. Trimming took off 0 bases at V and 4 bases at J, with 13 bases between the two ends. Per the germline V gene, CDR1 is LGHNA and CDR2 is YNFKEQ. The sample in question was peripheral blood, obtained 28 days after the second AZD1222 dose. The sequence came from an adult who received the AZD1222 COVID-19 vaccine. The genes are TRBV4-2 and TRBJ2-1; D remains ambiguous. CDR3 in amino acids: CASSQDNDREYNEQFF. CDR3 bases: TGTGCCAGCAGCCAAGATAACGATAGGGAATACAATGAGCAGTTCTTC.